These T cell receptor beta chains were read from a single sample in a study of brain T cells in children with intractable seizures. The data were produced by immunoSEQ multiplex PCR, yet TCRdb's version contains in-frame clones alone and is incomplete. The table records 340,000 or so clones, nearly 95% of them present only once. Here the sequenced sample was peripheral blood, taken 4 to 6 months after surgery. The origin of the receptors is a boy under three years old with tuberous sclerosis and intractable seizures. Each CDR3 is given with its conserved first and last residue. The D gene is left open where the match is weak. The listing skips clone size in some rows; elsewhere it reads once, few, many or a size class.

>TRBJ1-1|.|.|TRBV18
TGTGCCAGCTCACCAGTGGAGGTAAGGGGACGGTCGAACACTGAAGCTTTCTTT
CASSPVEVRGRSNTEAFF
>TRBJ2-1|TRBD2|.|TRBV7-9
TGTGCCAGCAGCTTAGGGACTAGCGGGATCCACAATGAGCAGTTCTTC
CASSLGTSGIHNEQFF
>TRBJ1-1|TRBD1|.|TRBV5-1
TGCGCCAGCAGCCCATTGTGGACAGGGCGGACTGAAGCTTTCTTT
CASSPLWTGRTEAFF
>TRBJ2-3|.|.|TRBV9
TGTGCCAGCAGCGAACAAACGTCGACAGATACGCAGTATTTT
CASSEQTSTDTQYF
>TRBJ2-3|.|.|TRBV18
TGTGCCAGCTCGAGCGAATTGGGGGCAGATACGCAGTATTTT
CASSSELGADTQYF
>TRBJ2-7|TRBD1|.|TRBV7-2
TGTGCCAGCAGCATTCCGGGACAGTTCTACGAGCAGTACTTC
CASSIPGQFYEQYF
>TRBJ1-1|TRBD1|.|TRBV7-3
TGTGCCAGCAGTCCCGGGACAGGGATGGGTGAAGCTTTCTTT
CASSPGTGMGEAFF
>TRBJ1-1|.|.|TRBV5-1
TGCGCCAGCAGGCAGAACACTGAAGCTTTCTTT
CASRQNTEAFF
>TRBJ2-3|.|.|TRBV30
TGTGCCTGGAGGGAAGTTGGGGCAGATACGCAGTATTTT
CAWREVGADTQYF
>TRBJ1-1|.|.|TRBV30
TGTGCCTGGAGTGTCCCCGGAAGGGTGTGGACTGAAGCTTTCTTT
CAWSVPGRVWTEAFF
>TRBJ1-2|.|.|TRBV30
TGTGCCTGGACCCCTGGAGCTAACTATGGCTACACCTTC
CAWTPGANYGYTF
>TRBJ2-1|.|.|TRBV3-1/TRBV3-2
TGTGCCAGCAGCTCAAGGGTGTCTAGCGATAATTATTACAATGAGCAGTTCTTC
CASSSRVSSDNYYNEQFF
>TRBJ1-2|TRBD1|.|TRBV10-3
TGTGCCATCACACAGGGGACAACTAACTATGGCTACACCTTC
CAITQGTTNYGYTF
>TRBJ2-2|TRBD1|.|TRBV24-1
TGTGCCACCAGTGCCATGACAGGGGCGCTCACCGGGGAGCTGTTTTTT
CATSAMTGALTGELFF
>TRBJ1-1|TRBD1|once|TRBV4-1
TGCGCCAGCAGCCAAGGACAGGGGAGTCCCCTTAACACTGAAGCTTTCTTT
CASSQGQGSPLNTEAFF
>TRBJ2-3|.|.|TRBV30
TGTGCCTGGAGTGTATCCGGATCCCGCACAGATACGCAGTATTTT
CAWSVSGSRTDTQYF
>TRBJ2-2|.|.|TRBV6-5
TGTGCCAGCAGTTACAACGAGCCAGGAGCGGGCGGGGAGCTGTTTTTT
CASSYNEPGAGGELFF
>TRBJ1-2|.|.|TRBV19
TGTGCCAGTAGTATTGGGGCAGTTTGGGGCAACTATGGCTACACCTTC
CASSIGAVWGNYGYTF
>TRBJ1-1|.|.|TRBV7-9
TGTGCCAGCAGCGCAAGCCAAGATGAAGCTTTCTTT
CASSASQDEAFF
>TRBJ1-1|.|.|TRBV1
TGCACCAGCAGCCTCCGAAACAGGTTGGGCACTGAAGCTTTCTTT
CTSSLRNRLGTEAFF
>TRBJ1-1|.|.|TRBV18
TGTGCCAGCTCACCACCAAACCAGGAAGTTGACACTGAAGCTTTCTTT
CASSPPNQEVDTEAFF
>TRBJ2-2|.|.|TRBV7-6
TGTGCCAGCAGACCTAGGGCTTACACCGGGGAGCTGTTTTTT
CASRPRAYTGELFF
>TRBJ1-5|.|.|TRBV12-3/TRBV12-4
TGTGCCAGCAGTTTACGGGGGCAGCCCCAGCATTTT
CASSLRGQPQHF
>TRBJ2-6|.|.|TRBV19
TGTGCCAGTAGTCTGGCAGGGACCGGGGCCAACGTCCTGACTTTC
CASSLAGTGANVLTF
>TRBJ1-4|.|.|TRBV4-1
TGCGCCAGCAGCCAAGGACCCGAGTGGAGTGAAAAACTGTTTTTT
CASSQGPEWSEKLFF
>TRBJ1-3|.|.|TRBV9
TGTGCCAGCAGCCAATCCACGGAGGACTTCTCTGGAAACACCATATATTTT
CASSQSTEDFSGNTIYF
>TRBJ2-1|.|.|TRBV11-1
TGTGCCAGCAGCCCCCAAGAAGGGCCTCCCTACAATGAGCAGTTCTTC
CASSPQEGPPYNEQFF
>TRBJ2-3|.|.|TRBV18
TGTGCCAGCTCACCAGGGGGAAACACAGATACGCAGTATTTT
CASSPGGNTDTQYF
>TRBJ2-3|.|.|TRBV9
TGTGCCAGCAGCGTAGATTACACAGATACGCAGTATTTT
CASSVDYTDTQYF
>TRBJ2-7|.|.|TRBV7-6
TGTGCCAGCAGCTCTAGCACAGGGAGCGAGCAGTACTTC
CASSSSTGSEQYF
>TRBJ2-1|.|.|TRBV27
TGTGCCAGCAGTTGGGGGGGGACAGAGCAGTTCTTC
CASSWGGTEQFF
>TRBJ1-1|.|.|TRBV30
TGTGCCTGGAGTGGTGCGGGGAACACTGAAGCTTTCTTT
CAWSGAGNTEAFF
>TRBJ2-3|.|.|TRBV7-2
TGTGCCAGCAGCTTACGCGGGAGCACAGATACGCAGTATTTT
CASSLRGSTDTQYF
>TRBJ2-7|.|.|TRBV6-4
TGTGCCACCGAGAAGTTAGGACAGTACTACGAGCAGTACTTC
CATEKLGQYYEQYF
>TRBJ1-3|.|.|TRBV9
TGTGCCAGCAGCCCTCCCTTCACCTCTGGAAACACCATATATTTT
CASSPPFTSGNTIYF
>TRBJ1-5|.|.|TRBV2
TGTGCCAGCAGTGAGGAAGGGTTATTACAGCCCCAGCATTTT
CASSEEGLLQPQHF
>TRBJ2-3|.|.|TRBV6-6
TGTGCCAGCAGTTACGTCCAGGTCACAGATACGCAGTATTTT
CASSYVQVTDTQYF
>TRBJ2-2|TRBD2|.|TRBV19
TGTGCCAGTAGTATTGGACTAGCGGGAGACTGCACCGGGGAGCTGTTTTTT
CASSIGLAGDCTGELFF
>TRBJ2-7|.|.|TRBV5-1
TGCGCCAGCAGCTGGGGACGGCCCGACCGGGAGCAGTACTTC
CASSWGRPDREQYF
>TRBJ1-6|TRBD1|.|TRBV6-5
TGTGCCAGCAGTAAACCGGGACAGGATTATTCACCCCTCCACTTT
CASSKPGQDYSPLHF
>TRBJ2-3|TRBD2|.|TRBV7-3
TGTGCCAGCAGTCGACTAGCGGGGGGATCGACAGATACGCAGTATTTT
CASSRLAGGSTDTQYF
>TRBJ1-1|.|.|TRBV11-2
TGTGCCAGCAGCCAACCCGGCGGACCGAACACTGAAGCTTTCTTT
CASSQPGGPNTEAFF